Listed below are T cell receptor beta chains from one sample, sequenced in a study of shared clonotypes between healthy human individuals. The data were produced by immunoSEQ multiplex PCR, yet TCRdb's version contains in-frame clones alone and is incomplete. The sample yields about 980,000 clones, about 80% seen once. The sample comprised memory CD4+ T cells sorted from blood. These receptors were collected from a man aged 18 to 29 in good health. The CDR3 runs from the conserved cysteine through the conserved F or W. Fields, in order: J gene, CDR3 length, clone size, D gene, V gene, CDR3 protein, CDR3 DNA. The D gene is left open where the match is weak. Clone size appears in some rows only: once, few, many, or a class for an expanded clone.

j_call: TRBJ1-1; cdr3_length: 14; clone_size: .; d_call: TRBD1; v_call: TRBV30; cdr3_aa: CAWSRERGRTEAFF; cdr3_nt: TGTGCCTGGAGTAGAGAGAGGGGGCGGACTGAAGCTTTCTTT
j_call: TRBJ2-4; cdr3_length: 17; clone_size: few; d_call: .; v_call: TRBV6-1; cdr3_aa: CASSVRTGSVAKNIQYF; cdr3_nt: TGTGCCAGCAGTGTTAGAACTGGGAGTGTAGCCAAAAACATTCAGTACTTC
j_call: TRBJ2-5; cdr3_length: 16; clone_size: .; d_call: TRBD2; v_call: TRBV5-1; cdr3_aa: CASSGGLAGGQETQYF; cdr3_nt: TGCGCCAGCAGCGGTGGACTAGCGGGAGGCCAAGAGACCCAGTACTTC
j_call: TRBJ2-1; cdr3_length: 17; clone_size: .; d_call: .; v_call: TRBV4-3; cdr3_aa: CASSQEPGGAPYNEQFF; cdr3_nt: TGCGCCAGCAGCCAAGAGCCCGGAGGGGCCCCCTACAATGAGCAGTTCTTC
j_call: TRBJ2-5; cdr3_length: 15; clone_size: .; d_call: .; v_call: TRBV10-2; cdr3_aa: CASSAISRGIETQYF; cdr3_nt: TGCGCCAGCAGTGCAATTTCCCGGGGGATAGAGACCCAGTACTTC
j_call: TRBJ2-2; cdr3_length: 16; clone_size: once; d_call: .; v_call: TRBV5-1; cdr3_aa: CASSLSVEQSTGELFF; cdr3_nt: TGCGCCAGCAGCTTGAGCGTGGAACAATCAACCGGGGAGCTGTTTTTT
j_call: TRBJ2-7; cdr3_length: 12; clone_size: .; d_call: .; v_call: TRBV5-6; cdr3_aa: CASSLAIDEQYF; cdr3_nt: TGTGCCAGCAGCTTGGCCATCGACGAGCAGTACTTC
j_call: TRBJ2-7; cdr3_length: 15; clone_size: .; d_call: TRBD1; v_call: TRBV6-5; cdr3_aa: CASSPLGQGAYEQYF; cdr3_nt: TGTGCCAGCAGTCCGTTGGGACAGGGGGCCTACGAGCAGTACTTC
j_call: TRBJ2-7; cdr3_length: 16; clone_size: .; d_call: .; v_call: TRBV27; cdr3_aa: CASSPDPRQSSYEQYF; cdr3_nt: TGTGCCAGCAGTCCCGACCCCCGGCAGAGCTCCTACGAGCAGTACTTC
j_call: TRBJ2-2; cdr3_length: 16; clone_size: .; d_call: .; v_call: TRBV5-1; cdr3_aa: CASSPGGHSNTGELFF; cdr3_nt: TGCGCCAGCAGCCCGGGGGGCCATTCGAACACCGGGGAGCTGTTTTTT
j_call: TRBJ2-2; cdr3_length: 13; clone_size: .; d_call: .; v_call: TRBV18; cdr3_aa: CASSPYGAGELFF; cdr3_nt: TGTGCCAGCTCACCATACGGGGCCGGGGAGCTGTTTTTT
j_call: TRBJ2-2; cdr3_length: 13; clone_size: few; d_call: .; v_call: TRBV5-8; cdr3_aa: CASRQSNTGELFF; cdr3_nt: TGTGCCAGCAGACAATCGAACACCGGGGAGCTGTTTTTT
j_call: TRBJ2-1; cdr3_length: 17; clone_size: many; d_call: TRBD1; v_call: TRBV27; cdr3_aa: CASSQAPGTGSYNEQFF; cdr3_nt: TGTGCCAGCAGCCAAGCCCCCGGGACAGGCTCCTACAATGAGCAGTTCTTC
j_call: TRBJ1-6; cdr3_length: 14; clone_size: .; d_call: .; v_call: TRBV5-6; cdr3_aa: CASSSGQPGSTLHF; cdr3_nt: TGTGCCAGCAGCTCCGGACAGCCCGGTTCGACCCTCCACTTT
j_call: TRBJ2-3; cdr3_length: 14; clone_size: once; d_call: .; v_call: TRBV9; cdr3_aa: CASSVDSSTDTQYF; cdr3_nt: TGTGCCAGCAGCGTTGACTCTAGCACAGATACGCAGTATTTT
j_call: TRBJ2-2; cdr3_length: 15; clone_size: .; d_call: .; v_call: TRBV4-1; cdr3_aa: CASSRYRENTGELFF; cdr3_nt: TGCGCCAGCAGCCGATACAGGGAAAACACCGGGGAGCTGTTTTTT
j_call: TRBJ1-5; cdr3_length: 14; clone_size: .; d_call: .; v_call: TRBV6-1; cdr3_aa: CASSGTGKNQPQHF; cdr3_nt: TGTGCCAGCAGCGGGACGGGTAAAAATCAGCCCCAGCATTTT
j_call: TRBJ1-6; cdr3_length: 19; clone_size: .; d_call: .; v_call: TRBV19; cdr3_aa: CASSAFAIMGASYNSPLHF; cdr3_nt: TGTGCCAGTAGCGCGTTCGCCATTATGGGGGCCTCCTATAATTCACCCCTCCACTTT
j_call: TRBJ2-1; cdr3_length: 16; clone_size: .; d_call: TRBD1; v_call: TRBV5-6; cdr3_aa: CASSYRRTGVRNEQFF; cdr3_nt: TGTGCCAGCAGCTACCGACGGACAGGGGTCCGCAATGAGCAGTTCTTC
j_call: TRBJ2-7; cdr3_length: 17; clone_size: .; d_call: TRBD2; v_call: TRBV9; cdr3_aa: CASSVGLAGEFNHEQYF; cdr3_nt: TGTGCCAGCAGCGTAGGGCTAGCGGGAGAGTTTAACCACGAGCAGTACTTC
j_call: TRBJ2-5; cdr3_length: 13; clone_size: .; d_call: .; v_call: TRBV7-7; cdr3_aa: CASSLTAPETQYF; cdr3_nt: TGTGCTAGCAGCTTAACAGCCCCAGAGACCCAGTACTTC
j_call: TRBJ2-5; cdr3_length: 14; clone_size: once; d_call: .; v_call: TRBV19; cdr3_aa: CASSIIPRGETQYF; cdr3_nt: TGTGCCAGTAGTATTATCCCACGAGGAGAGACCCAGTACTTC
j_call: TRBJ1-5; cdr3_length: 14; clone_size: .; d_call: .; v_call: TRBV12-2; cdr3_aa: CASRVQGNDQPQHF; cdr3_nt: TGTGCAAGTCGGGTTCAGGGTAACGATCAGCCCCAGCATTTT
j_call: TRBJ1-1; cdr3_length: 15; clone_size: .; d_call: TRBD1; v_call: TRBV4-3; cdr3_aa: CASSQEPQGATEAFF; cdr3_nt: TGCGCCAGCAGCCAAGAACCCCAGGGGGCCACTGAAGCTTTCTTT
j_call: TRBJ2-5; cdr3_length: 15; clone_size: .; d_call: TRBD2; v_call: TRBV6-6; cdr3_aa: CASSIGTSGQETQYF; cdr3_nt: TGTGCCAGCAGTATCGGGACTAGCGGCCAAGAGACCCAGTACTTC
j_call: TRBJ1-4; cdr3_length: 16; clone_size: once; d_call: .; v_call: TRBV12-2; cdr3_aa: CASRLDRVATNEKLFF; cdr3_nt: TGTGCAAGTCGCTTAGACCGAGTTGCAACTAATGAAAAACTGTTTTTT
j_call: TRBJ2-5; cdr3_length: 16; clone_size: .; d_call: TRBD1; v_call: TRBV5-1; cdr3_aa: CASSRDRAGGQETQYF; cdr3_nt: TGCGCCAGCAGTAGGGACAGGGCTGGGGGCCAAGAGACCCAGTACTTC
j_call: TRBJ2-3; cdr3_length: 15; clone_size: .; d_call: .; v_call: TRBV7-9; cdr3_aa: CASSPLTSRADTQYF; cdr3_nt: TGTGCCAGCAGCCCATTGACTAGTCGCGCAGATACGCAGTATTTT
j_call: TRBJ2-5; cdr3_length: 15; clone_size: .; d_call: TRBD2; v_call: TRBV27; cdr3_aa: CASSERRGNQETQYF; cdr3_nt: TGTGCCAGCAGTGAGAGGCGGGGGAATCAAGAGACCCAGTACTTC
j_call: TRBJ2-7; cdr3_length: 13; clone_size: .; d_call: TRBD1; v_call: TRBV10-3; cdr3_aa: CAIRADRGGEQYF; cdr3_nt: TGTGCCATCAGAGCCGACAGGGGGGGAGAGCAGTACTTC
j_call: TRBJ1-5; cdr3_length: 16; clone_size: .; d_call: .; v_call: TRBV15; cdr3_aa: CATSRDQDLSNQPQHF; cdr3_nt: TGTGCCACCAGCAGAGATCAGGACCTTAGCAATCAGCCCCAGCATTTT
j_call: TRBJ1-2; cdr3_length: 12; clone_size: .; d_call: .; v_call: TRBV7-2; cdr3_aa: CASSTGRYGYTF; cdr3_nt: TGTGCCAGCAGCACTGGGCGGTATGGCTACACCTTC
j_call: TRBJ2-7; cdr3_length: 14; clone_size: many; d_call: TRBD1; v_call: TRBV5-1; cdr3_aa: CASSGTGTELEQYF; cdr3_nt: TGCGCCAGCAGCGGGACCGGGACAGAACTCGAGCAGTACTTC